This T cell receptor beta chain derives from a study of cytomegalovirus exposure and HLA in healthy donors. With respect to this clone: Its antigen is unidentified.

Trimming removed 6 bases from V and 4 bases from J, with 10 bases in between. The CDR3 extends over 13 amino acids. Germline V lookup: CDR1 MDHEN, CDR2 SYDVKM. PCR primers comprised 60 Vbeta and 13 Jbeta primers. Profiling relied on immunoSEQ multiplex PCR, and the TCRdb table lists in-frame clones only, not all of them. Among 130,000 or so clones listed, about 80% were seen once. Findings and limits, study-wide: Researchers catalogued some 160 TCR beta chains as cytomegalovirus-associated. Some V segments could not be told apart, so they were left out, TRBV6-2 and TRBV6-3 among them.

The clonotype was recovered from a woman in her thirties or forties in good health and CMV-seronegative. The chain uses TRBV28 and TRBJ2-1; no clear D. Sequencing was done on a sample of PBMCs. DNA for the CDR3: TGTGCCAGCAGGCCTTCTAGTTACAATGAGCAGTTCTTC. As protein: CASRPSSYNEQFF.